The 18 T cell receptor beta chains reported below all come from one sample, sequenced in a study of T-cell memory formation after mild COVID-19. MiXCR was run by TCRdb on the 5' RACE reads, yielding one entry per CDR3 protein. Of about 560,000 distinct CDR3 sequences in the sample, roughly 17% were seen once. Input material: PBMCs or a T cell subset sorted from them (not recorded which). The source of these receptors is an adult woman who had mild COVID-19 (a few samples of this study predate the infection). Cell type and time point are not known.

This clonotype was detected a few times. The CDR3 protein is CASSFGRAGEGYNEQFF. As DNA, the CDR3 is TGTGCCAGCAGCTTTGGCCGAGCGGGAGAGGGGTACAATGAGCAGTTCTTC. The chain joins TRBV7-2 to TRBJ2-1, with 8 bases matching TRBD2. In germline, CDR1 is SGHTA, CDR2 FQGNSA. The J segment lost 4 bases and the V segment lost 3 bases, leaving 11 bases of the junction unmatched. The CDR3 length is 17 residues.

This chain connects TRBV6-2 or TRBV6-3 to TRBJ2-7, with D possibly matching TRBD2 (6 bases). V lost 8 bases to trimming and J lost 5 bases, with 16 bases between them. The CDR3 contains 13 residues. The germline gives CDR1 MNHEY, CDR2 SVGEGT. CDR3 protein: CASRPGLGNEQYF. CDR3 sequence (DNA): TGTGCCAGCCGACCGGGACTGGGTAACGAGCAGTACTTC.

The CDR3 region is CASSEQPNTEAFF. The CDR3 coding sequence is TGTGCCAGCAGTGAACAGCCGAACACTGAAGCTTTCTTT. This chain uses TRBV2 with TRBJ1-1; no clear D. The CDR3 has 13 amino acids. In germline, CDR1 is SNHLY, CDR2 FYNNEI. V was clipped by 2 bases and J by 1 base, with 5 bases between them.

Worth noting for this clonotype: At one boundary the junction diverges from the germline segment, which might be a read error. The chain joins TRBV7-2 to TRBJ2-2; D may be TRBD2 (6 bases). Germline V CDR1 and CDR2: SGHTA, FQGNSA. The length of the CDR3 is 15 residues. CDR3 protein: CSSSLRRGNTGELFF. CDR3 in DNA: TGTTCCAGCAGCTTACGGCGGGGGAACACCGGGGAGCTGTTTTTT.

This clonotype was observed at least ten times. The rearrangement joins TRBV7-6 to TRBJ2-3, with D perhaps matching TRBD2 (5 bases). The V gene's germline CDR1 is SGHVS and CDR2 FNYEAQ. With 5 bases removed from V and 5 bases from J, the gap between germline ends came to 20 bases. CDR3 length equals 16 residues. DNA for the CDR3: TGTGCCAGCAGCCCCGGACTTCTCCTGTTGGGAGATACGCAGTATTTT. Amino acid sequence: CASSPGLLLLGDTQYF.

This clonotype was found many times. This CDR3 reads CASSQVTQYF. The CDR3 coding sequence is TGTGCCAGCAGCCAAGTGACGCAGTATTTT. J is TRBJ2-3 and V is TRBV14; D ambiguous. From germline, CDR1 is SGHDN and CDR2 FVKESK. Trimming shortened V by 1 base and J by 9 bases, and 2 bases separated the two germline ends. CDR3 size: 10 residues.

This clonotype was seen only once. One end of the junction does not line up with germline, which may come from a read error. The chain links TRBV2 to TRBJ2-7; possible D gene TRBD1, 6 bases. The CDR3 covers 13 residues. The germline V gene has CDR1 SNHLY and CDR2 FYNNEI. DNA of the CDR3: TGTGCCAGCAGGCAACGTTGGAGGACCGAAGGGGGCTTC. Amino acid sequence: CASRQRWRTEGGF.

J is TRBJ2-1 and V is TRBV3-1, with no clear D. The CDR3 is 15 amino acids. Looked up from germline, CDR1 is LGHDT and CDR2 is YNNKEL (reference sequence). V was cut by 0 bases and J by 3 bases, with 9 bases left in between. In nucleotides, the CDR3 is TGTGCCAGCAGCCAAGATCTTGCAGTCTACAATGAGCAGTTCTTC. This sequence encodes CASSQDLAVYNEQFF.

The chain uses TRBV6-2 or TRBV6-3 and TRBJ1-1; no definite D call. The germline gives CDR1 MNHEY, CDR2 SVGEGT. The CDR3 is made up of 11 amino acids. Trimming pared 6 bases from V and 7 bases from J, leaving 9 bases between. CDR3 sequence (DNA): TGTGCCAGCAGGACCAAGGATGAAGCTTTCTTT. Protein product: CASRTKDEAFF.

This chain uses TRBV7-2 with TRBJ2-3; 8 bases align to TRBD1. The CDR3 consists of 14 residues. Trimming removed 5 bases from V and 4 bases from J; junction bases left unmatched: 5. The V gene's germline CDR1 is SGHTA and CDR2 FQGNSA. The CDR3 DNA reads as TGTGCCAGCAGCCAAGACAGGGGCCCAGATACGCAGTATTTT. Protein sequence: CASSQDRGPDTQYF. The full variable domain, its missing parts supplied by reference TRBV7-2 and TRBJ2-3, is GAGVSQSPSNKVTEKGKDVELRCDPISGHTALYWYRQSLGQGLEFLIYFQGNSAPDKSGLPSDRFSAERTGGSVSTLTIQRTQQEDSAVYLCASSQDRGPDTQYFGPGTRLTVL.

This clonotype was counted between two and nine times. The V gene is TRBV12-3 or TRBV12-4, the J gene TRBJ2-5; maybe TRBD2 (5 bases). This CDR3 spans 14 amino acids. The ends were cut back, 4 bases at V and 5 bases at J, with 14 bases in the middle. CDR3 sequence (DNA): TGTGCCAGCAGTTGGACGGGGTCCCTCGAGACCCAGTACTTC. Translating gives CASSWTGSLETQYF.

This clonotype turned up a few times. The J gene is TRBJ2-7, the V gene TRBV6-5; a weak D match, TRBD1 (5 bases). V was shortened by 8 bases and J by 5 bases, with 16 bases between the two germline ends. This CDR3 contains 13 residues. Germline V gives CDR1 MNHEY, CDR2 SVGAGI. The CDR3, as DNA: TGTGCCAGCGCCCGGACATTTGCCGACGAGCAGTACTTC. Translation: CASARTFADEQYF.

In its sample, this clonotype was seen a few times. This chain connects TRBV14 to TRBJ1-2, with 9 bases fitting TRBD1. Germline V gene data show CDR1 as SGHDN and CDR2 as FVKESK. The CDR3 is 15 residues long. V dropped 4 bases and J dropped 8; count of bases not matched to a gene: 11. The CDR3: CASSRSPGTGRGYTF. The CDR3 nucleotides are TGTGCCAGCAGCCGTTCACCCGGGACAGGGCGCGGCTACACCTTC.

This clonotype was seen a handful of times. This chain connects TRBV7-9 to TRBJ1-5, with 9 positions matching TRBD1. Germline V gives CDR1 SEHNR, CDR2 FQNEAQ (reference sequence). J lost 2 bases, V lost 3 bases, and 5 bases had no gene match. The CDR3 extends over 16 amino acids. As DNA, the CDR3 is TGTGCCAGCAGCTTTTGGACAGGGGAGCGCAATCAGCCCCAGCATTTT. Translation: CASSFWTGERNQPQHF.

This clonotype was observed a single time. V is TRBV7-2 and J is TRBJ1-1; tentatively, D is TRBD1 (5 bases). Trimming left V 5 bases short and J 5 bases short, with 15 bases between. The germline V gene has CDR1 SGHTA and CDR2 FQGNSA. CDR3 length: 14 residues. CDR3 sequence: CASSGQGKSTEAFF. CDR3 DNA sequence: TGTGCCAGCAGCGGGCAGGGAAAGAGTACTGAAGCTTTCTTT.

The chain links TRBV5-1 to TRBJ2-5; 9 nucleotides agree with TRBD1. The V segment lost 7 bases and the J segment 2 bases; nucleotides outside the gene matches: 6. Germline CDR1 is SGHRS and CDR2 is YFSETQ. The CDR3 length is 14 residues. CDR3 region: CASRTGTGQETQYF. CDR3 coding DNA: TGCGCCAGCCGAACCGGGACAGGGCAAGAGACCCAGTACTTC.

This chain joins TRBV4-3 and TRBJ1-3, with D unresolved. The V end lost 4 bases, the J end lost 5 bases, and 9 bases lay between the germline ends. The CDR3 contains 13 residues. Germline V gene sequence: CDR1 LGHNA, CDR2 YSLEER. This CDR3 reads CASSRELRNTIYF. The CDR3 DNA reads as TGCGCCAGCAGCCGAGAACTCCGAAACACCATATATTTT.

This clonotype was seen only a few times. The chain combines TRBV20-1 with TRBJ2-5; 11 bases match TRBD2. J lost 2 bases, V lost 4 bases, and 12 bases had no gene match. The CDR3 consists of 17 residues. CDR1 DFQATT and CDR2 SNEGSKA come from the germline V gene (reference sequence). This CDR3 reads CSATRSGGLADQETQYF. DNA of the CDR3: TGCAGTGCTACCCGCTCTGGGGGACTAGCGGATCAAGAGACCCAGTACTTC.